This T cell receptor beta chain was found in a study of blood T cell repertoires in COVID-19. Original handling: It was from reference gene primer amplification that nucleated cell counts were estimated. Sequencing was performed with immunoSEQ multiplex PCR; in TCRdb, only in-frame clones are kept and a portion is missing. D and trimming were read from the DNA, whereas the V and J calls and clone size are those reported in that table. The sample carries about 300,000 clones, roughly four fifths recorded once. This CDR3 is built from 14 residues. Germline CDR1 is SGHVS and CDR2 is FQNEAQ. Germline trimming cut 5 bases from V and 5 bases from J; bases unmatched to any gene: 8.

Sequenced sample: peripheral blood. The TCR sequence derives from a woman aged 45-65 years who had recovered from COVID-19. J is TRBJ1-2 and V is TRBV7-8; 7 bases map to TRBD1. This chain's CDR3 is CASSDETGFYGYTF. CDR3 DNA: TGTGCCAGCAGCGACGAGACAGGGTTTTATGGCTACACCTTC.